This T cell receptor (beta chain) was recovered during a study of cytomegalovirus exposure and HLA in healthy donors. Germline V gene lookup returns CDR1 SGDLS and CDR2 YYNGEE. CDR3 length: 17 amino acids. The V gene end was trimmed by 0 bases and the J gene end by 5 bases; junction bases not matched to a gene: 11. The PCR was carried out with 60 Vbeta primers and 13 Jbeta primers. Data came from immunoSEQ multiplex PCR; TCRdb stores just in-frame clones and leaves some out. The data contain around 150,000 clones, roughly four fifths of them singletons. This clonotype was sampled from a man over 45 in good health and CMV-seropositive. Sequencing was done on a sample of PBMCs. The chain carries TRBV9 and TRBJ2-5; 9 bases align to TRBD2. CDR3 coding DNA: TGTGCCAGCAGCGTAGGGGCTAGCGGGATGGGGTGGGAGACCCAGTACTTC. Its translation: CASSVGASGMGWETQYF.